Following are 13 T cell receptor beta chains from one sample sequenced in a study of neoadjuvant anti-PD-1 for oral cavity cancer. The method was immunoSEQ multiplex PCR; TCRdb's version includes in-frame clones alone and lacks a portion of them. The repertoire includes roughly 68,000 clones, around 85% of them detected once, and around 2.8% sits in the top ten. The sample's time point: after neoadjuvant nivolumab, at surgical resection. Sequencing used PBMCs, obtained after nivolumab (anti-PD-1) treatment. These receptors all stem from a person aged 35-79 years with oral cavity squamous cell carcinoma.

The chain uses TRBV7-2 and TRBJ1-2, with 8 bases that match TRBD1. CDR3 length: 12 amino acids. The V gene end was trimmed by 7 bases and the J gene end by 4 bases; junction bases not matched to a gene: 2. The germline CDR1 and CDR2 sequences are SGHTA and FQGNSA. Here the CDR3 DNA reads TGTGCCAGCAAGGACAGGGTCTATGGCTACACCTTC. The encoded protein is CASKDRVYGYTF.

The chain couples TRBV10-3 to TRBJ1-3, with D perhaps matching TRBD1 (5 bases). Germline CDR1 is ENHRY and CDR2 is SYGVKD. The CDR3 runs 15 residues. The germline V and J ends were trimmed by 3 bases and 4 bases, with 13 bases remaining between them. CDR3: CAISEGRRVGNTIYF. For the CDR3, the DNA is TGTGCCATCAGTGAAGGCCGCAGGGTGGGAAACACCATATATTTT.

This clone has only a few counts. CDR3 in amino acids: CASSFWRIETQYF. CDR3 coding DNA: TGCGCCAGCAGCTTCTGGAGGATAGAGACCCAGTACTTC. This chain joins TRBV5-1 and TRBJ2-5, with D tentatively TRBD2 (5 bases). V lost 2 bases and J 4 bases, leaving 9 bases between the germline ends. The germline CDR1 and CDR2 sequences are SGHRS and YFSETQ. This CDR3 contains 13 residues.

This chain links TRBV28 with TRBJ2-7; no reliable D call. Germline V lookup: CDR1 MDHEN, CDR2 SYDVKM. CDR3 size: 18 residues. V was trimmed by 7 bases and J by 0 bases, leaving 25 bases between them. CDR3 residues: CASNPRRGLRLSSYEQYF. CDR3 nucleotide sequence: TGTGCCAGCAACCCTAGGCGAGGCTTGCGGTTGAGCTCCTACGAGCAGTACTTC.

The chain has TRBV19 and TRBJ1-2; D is perhaps TRBD1 (6 bases). Trimming removed 2 bases from V and 5 bases from J, with 12 bases in between. The length of the CDR3 is 14 residues. Germline assignment: CDR1 LNHDA and CDR2 SQIVND (reference sequence). The CDR3 region is CASSILQGPYGYTF. CDR3 nucleotide sequence: TGTGCCAGTAGTATATTACAGGGACCTTATGGCTACACCTTC.

This chain connects TRBV5-6 to TRBJ2-3; TRBD1 agrees at 9 bases. The CDR3 consists of 18 residues. The trim removed 4 bases at V and 6 bases at J, leaving 18 bases unmatched. Per the germline V gene, CDR1 is SGHDT and CDR2 is YYEEEE. In nucleotides, the CDR3 is TGTGCCAGCAGCCCGGGGACAGGGTATTTGAGGCTGTCGGATACGCAGTATTTT. Translating it yields CASSPGTGYLRLSDTQYF.

This chain uses TRBV6-1 with TRBJ1-2, with D perhaps matching TRBD1 (6 bases). This CDR3 is built from 14 residues. Trimming removed 6 bases at V and 2 bases at J, with 13 bases between. Germline values: CDR1 MNHNS, CDR2 SASEGT. The CDR3: CASRPDRRNYGYTF. The DNA for the CDR3 is TGTGCCAGCAGGCCAGACAGGAGGAACTATGGCTACACCTTC.

This clone was counted once. V usage is TRBV6-4 and J usage is TRBJ1-5; D not resolved. The CDR3 has 15 amino acids. The V end lost 4 bases, the J end lost 5 bases, and 15 bases lay between the germline ends. CDR1 is MRHNA and CDR2 is SNTAGT in the germline V gene. DNA of the CDR3: TGTGCCAGCAGTGCCCCATCGGGGAGGGATCAGCCCCAGCATTTT. It codes for CASSAPSGRDQPQHF.

The rearrangement joins TRBV11-1 to TRBJ2-7; D perhaps matches TRBD1 (5 bases). With 4 bases removed from V and 1 base from J, the gap between germline ends came to 20 bases. The length of the CDR3 is 17 residues. The germline CDR1 and CDR2 sequences are SGHAT and FQDESV (reference sequence). The CDR3 DNA reads TGTGCCAGCAGCTCCCATATCTTGGCAGGGAAATCCTACGAGCAGTACTTC. It is translated as CASSSHILAGKSYEQYF.

This chain uses TRBV10-3 with TRBJ2-2, with TRBD2 identical over 14 bases. Trimming removed 0 bases from V and 5 bases from J; junction bases left unmatched: 2. Germline lookup yields CDR1 ENHRY and CDR2 SYGVKD. CDR3 length equals 17 residues. The CDR3 DNA sequence: TGTGCCATCAGTGAGTCGGGGACTAGCGGGAGAACCGGGGAGCTGTTTTTT. This codes for CAISESGTSGRTGELFF.

The CDR3: CASSLPFRTNEKLFF. The DNA of the CDR3 is TGCGCCAGCAGCCTCCCATTCAGGACTAATGAAAAACTGTTTTTT. This chain uses TRBV4-1 with TRBJ1-4, with D unresolved. Germline V CDR1 and CDR2: MGHRA, YSYEKL. V gave up 4 bases and J gave up 2 bases, with 11 bases separating them. The CDR3 consists of 15 residues.

This chain connects TRBV5-5 to TRBJ1-4; D uncertain. Germline loops: CDR1 SGHKS, CDR2 YYEKEE (reference sequence). V lost 2 bases to trimming and J lost 5 bases, with 10 bases between them. The CDR3 contains 14 residues. CDR3 residues: CASSFGVINEKLFF. The CDR3 DNA reads as TGTGCCAGCAGCTTCGGCGTTATAAATGAAAAACTGTTTTTT.

This rearrangement joins TRBV30 to TRBJ1-5; D unclear. The CDR3 has 14 amino acids. V lost 5 bases to trimming and J lost 0 bases, with 11 bases between them. Germline V lookup: CDR1 GTSNPN, CDR2 SVGIG (reference sequence). The CDR3 protein is CAWRSVNSNQPQHF. Here the CDR3 DNA reads TGTGCCTGGCGGTCGGTTAATAGCAATCAGCCCCAGCATTTT.